The 10 T cell receptor beta chains below come from one sample, sequenced in a study of cytomegalovirus exposure and HLA in healthy donors. The primer mix had 60 Vbeta and 13 Jbeta primers. The repertoire was sequenced with immunoSEQ multiplex PCR; TCRdb's copy has only in-frame clones and lacks some. The sample includes about 79,000 clones. Sequencing was performed on PBMCs. The receptors derive from a man aged 25 to 40 in good health and CMV-seronegative.

V usage is TRBV19 and J usage is TRBJ1-2, with TRBD1 matching over 7 bases. This CDR3 is 15 amino acids long. The germline CDR1 and CDR2 sequences are LNHDA and SQIVND (reference sequence). V was pared by 6 bases and J by 1 base, with 8 bases of the junction left unmatched. As DNA, the CDR3 is TGTGCCAGTAGATTCCCGGGACAGCTTAACTATGGCTACACCTTC. It specifies CASRFPGQLNYGYTF.

The chain uses TRBV5-1 and TRBJ1-3; 9 bases fit TRBD1. Losses at the gene ends were 4 bases for V and 2 bases for J; bases not matched to a gene: 4. Per germline, CDR1 SGHRS and CDR2 YFSETQ. CDR3 length equals 15 residues. CDR3 amino acids: CASSPGTGTGNTIYF. The DNA for the CDR3 is TGCGCCAGCAGCCCCGGGACAGGGACTGGAAACACCATATATTTT.

The J gene is TRBJ2-7, the V gene TRBV19; 9 positions match TRBD2. Per the germline V gene, CDR1 is LNHDA and CDR2 is SQIVND (reference sequence). The trim removed 5 bases at V and 3 bases at J, leaving 8 bases unmatched. The CDR3 has 15 amino acids. CDR3 sequence (DNA): TGTGCCAGTAGTGCCCGGGGTAGCGGGAGCTACGAGCAGTACTTC. It translates to CASSARGSGSYEQYF.

The V gene is TRBV9, the J gene TRBJ2-7, with TRBD2 matching 8 bases. The V segment lost 2 bases and the J segment 3 bases; nucleotides outside the gene matches: 7. The CDR3 runs 15 residues. Germline values: CDR1 SGDLS, CDR2 YYNGEE. The CDR3 region has the DNA TGTGCCAGCAGCGTTGGGGGACTAGGAAGCTACGAGCAGTACTTC. Its protein is CASSVGGLGSYEQYF.

The chain couples TRBV2 to TRBJ1-2; 9 bases match TRBD1. Trimming removed 2 bases from V and 8 bases from J; junction bases left unmatched: 6. Germline lookup yields CDR1 SNHLY and CDR2 FYNNEI. The CDR3 covers 14 residues. The CDR3 DNA sequence: TGTGCCAGCAGTGAACTGGGACAGGGATTAGGCTACACCTTC. Translation gives CASSELGQGLGYTF.

The CDR3 DNA reads as TGCGCCAGCAGCTCCCGGGGAGGGGAGGACACCGGGGAGCTGTTTTTT. Its protein is CASSSRGGEDTGELFF. This chain uses TRBV5-1 with TRBJ2-2; 7 bases are shared with TRBD2. Germline V CDR1 and CDR2: SGHRS, YFSETQ. This CDR3 is 16 amino acids long. The ends lost 3 bases at V and 3 bases at J; junction bases unmatched: 8.

The chain uses TRBV5-1 and TRBJ1-2; a weak D match, TRBD1 (5 bases). The V and J ends lost 1 base and 2 bases respectively, with 15 bases between them. The CDR3 is made up of 16 amino acids. In germline, CDR1 is SGHRS, CDR2 YFSETQ. In DNA, the CDR3 is TGCGCCAGCAGCTTGATGGCCCAGGGATCGAACTATGGCTACACCTTC. Translation gives CASSLMAQGSNYGYTF.

The chain links TRBV29-1 to TRBJ2-1; D may be TRBD2 (6 bases). This CDR3 comprises 13 residues. Trimming removed 4 bases at V and 1 base at J, with 8 bases between. Germline V gene data show CDR1 as SQVTM and CDR2 as ANQGSEA. CDR3 loop: CSVGRESYNEQFF. The DNA of the CDR3 is TGCAGCGTTGGGCGGGAATCCTACAATGAGCAGTTCTTC.

The CDR3 DNA reads as TGTGCCAGCTCGGCCAGGGGCGGCACGCAGTATTTT. Translating gives CASSARGGTQYF. V and J are TRBV18 and TRBJ2-3, with a tentative D call TRBD1 (6 bases). This CDR3 region has 12 residues. Trimming took 6 bases from V and 9 from J, leaving 13 bases between them. CDR1 is KGHSH, CDR2 LQKENI, per germline.

The chain joins TRBV19 to TRBJ1-2; D is ambiguous. CDR3 length: 14 residues. The V end was cut by 4 bases, the J end by 7 bases, with 16 bases between. Germline loops: CDR1 LNHDA, CDR2 SQIVND (reference sequence). In DNA form, the CDR3 reads TGTGCCAGTAGTACCCGATATACCCGGTTTGGCTACACCTTC. Translated, it gives CASSTRYTRFGYTF. The variable domain in full, with the rest retrieved from reference TRBV19 and TRBJ1-2, is DGGITQSPKYLFRKEGQNVTLSCEQNLNHDAMYWYRQDPGQGLRLIYYSQIVNDFQKGDIAEGYSVSREKKESFPLTVTSAQKNPTAFYLCASSTRYTRFGYTFGSGTRLTVV.